These 23 T cell receptor beta chains came from one sample sequenced in a study of blood T cells in healthy people across ages. Using a J-beta primer mix together with a sample-barcoded 5' primer, a second PCR was run for roughly 6 to 11 cycles. TCRdb re-derived calls from the 5' RACE reads in MiXCR, one entry per CDR3 protein. The data contain a few hundred thousand distinct CDR3 sequences, roughly a quarter of them singletons. The sample was also linked to a second study, of T cells of mothers and their children.

Material for sequencing was blood. The source of these receptors is a boy aged 2 to 10 in good health.

The chain combines TRBV18 with TRBJ2-5; no clear D. The last part of the DNA fits TRBJ2-1 better; the J call may be wrong. The CDR3 is made up of 13 amino acids. Germline V gives CDR1 KGHSH, CDR2 LQKENI. CDR3 residues: CASSPSAYNEQFF. The CDR3 DNA is TGTGCCAGCTCACCTAGTGCTTACAATGAGCAGTTCTTC.

The table lists this clonotype with many counts. CDR3 region: CASRSGNYGYTF. DNA of the CDR3: TGTGCCAGCAGATCAGGCAACTATGGCTACACCTTC. The gene calls are TRBV9 and TRBJ1-2; D call uncertain. Germline V gene sequence: CDR1 SGDLS, CDR2 YYNGEE. Trimming removed 5 bases from V and 2 bases from J, with 7 bases in between. The CDR3 contains 12 residues.

V usage is TRBV5-5 and J usage is TRBJ2-5, with 7 bases lining up with TRBD1. The assigned J gene may be wrong: the sequence end matches TRBJ2-1 better. From germline, CDR1 is SGHKS and CDR2 YYEKEE (reference sequence). The CDR3 spans 15 residues. CDR3: CASSSPGQPNNEQFF. CDR3 sequence (DNA): TGTGCCAGCAGCTCCCCGGGACAGCCAAACAATGAGCAGTTCTTC.

Only a few counts were recorded for this clonotype. V is TRBV5-1 and J is TRBJ2-7, with no clear D. CDR1 and CDR2 from the germline V gene are SGHRS and YFSETQ. V lost 0 bases and J lost 2, with 15 bases in between. This CDR3 is 16 amino acids long. Here the CDR3 DNA reads TGCGCCAGCAGCTTGGATCTGAAGAAGCCCCCCTACGAGCAGTACTTC. It encodes CASSLDLKKPPYEQYF.

This clonotype occurred many times. The chain carries TRBV5-5 and TRBJ1-2; tentative D call: TRBD1 (6 bases). Trimming shortened V by 4 bases and J by 8 bases, and 15 bases separated the two germline ends. This CDR3 is 13 amino acids long. The germline V gene has CDR1 SGHKS and CDR2 YYEKEE (reference sequence). CDR3 region: CASSLRGGEGYTF. For the CDR3, the DNA is TGTGCCAGCAGCCTCCGGGGGGGCGAAGGCTACACCTTC.

This clonotype was counted only a few times. This CDR3 is CSAQAGSPSGANVLTF. The CDR3 bases are TGCAGCGCACAGGCGGGTTCCCCCTCTGGGGCCAACGTCCTGACTTTC. The V and J genes are TRBV29-1 and TRBJ2-6, with D possibly being TRBD1 or TRBD2 (5 bases each). CDR1 and CDR2 (germline): SQVTM, ANQGSEA. V was cut by 7 bases and J by 0 bases, with 16 bases left in between. The CDR3 runs 16 residues.

In this sample, this clonotype turned up a few times. V is TRBV28 and J is TRBJ2-6; D call uncertain. V lost 6 bases and J lost 0, with 9 bases in between. The CDR3 runs 15 residues. Germline V CDR1 and CDR2: MDHEN, SYDVKM. The CDR3 is CASRVRRSGANVLTF. The CDR3 DNA reads TGTGCCAGCAGGGTCAGGCGCTCTGGGGCCAACGTCCTGACTTTC. The full variable domain, rest sourced from reference TRBV28 and TRBJ2-6, is DVKVTQSSRYLVKRTGEKVFLECVQDMDHENMFWYRQDPGLGLRLIYFSYDVKMKEKGDIPEGYSVSREKKERFSLILESASTNQTSMYLCASRVRRSGANVLTFGAGSRLTVL.

This clonotype has a handful of counts. The chain employs TRBV3-1 and TRBJ1-1, with D unclear. V lost 4 bases, J lost 3 bases, and 15 bases lay in between. Germline assignment: CDR1 LGHDT and CDR2 YNNKEL (reference sequence). CDR3 size: 15 residues. The CDR3, as DNA: TGTGCCAGCAGCCGGGCAGCCGTCGGGGACACTGAAGCTTTCTTT. It yields the protein CASSRAAVGDTEAFF.

The table lists this clonotype with a few counts. The V gene is TRBV2, the J gene TRBJ2-7; the D is unclear. Germline loops: CDR1 SNHLY, CDR2 FYNNEI. Trimming took off 8 bases at V and 3 bases at J, with 8 bases between the two ends. The CDR3 covers 11 residues. The CDR3 reads CASEPLYEQYF. As DNA, the CDR3 is TGTGCCAGCGAGCCCCTCTACGAGCAGTACTTC.

This clonotype has just a few counts. The CDR3 region has the DNA TGCAGTGCTAGAGTACCTGAAGCTTTCTTT. Encoded protein: CSARVPEAFF. The chain has TRBV20-1 and TRBJ1-1; D gene unclear. There are 10 residues in the CDR3. The germline V gene has CDR1 DFQATT and CDR2 SNEGSKA (reference sequence). The ends were cut back, 1 base at V and 6 bases at J, with 3 bases in the middle.

This clonotype has a handful of counts. V is TRBV20-1 and J is TRBJ1-1, with D hard to call. The CDR3 is 10 amino acids. Germline V gives CDR1 DFQATT, CDR2 SNEGSKA (reference sequence). V was clipped by 6 bases and J by 8 bases, with 10 bases between them. The CDR3 protein is CSARIEEAFF. CDR3 nucleotides: TGCAGTGCCAGGATAGAGGAAGCTTTCTTT.

This clonotype occurred a few times. The V gene is TRBV5-5, the J gene TRBJ2-1; 7 bases match TRBD1. Germline-derived CDR1 and CDR2 are SGHKS and YYEKEE (reference sequence). The CDR3 is 19 amino acids. Trimming took 7 bases from V and 0 from J; bases not matched to a gene: 19. In DNA, the CDR3 is TGTGCCAGCCGGGTCAGACAGGGTGGCTACCAGAGCTCCTACAATGAGCAGTTCTTC. Amino acids: CASRVRQGGYQSSYNEQFF.

There are a few counts of this clonotype. The DNA of the CDR3 is TGTGCCAGCAGCTTAACGGTCAGGCGGTGGGCAGAGACCCAGTACTTC. Encoded protein: CASSLTVRRWAETQYF. The V gene is TRBV7-6, the J gene TRBJ2-5, with D unclear. Trimming shortened V by 2 bases and J by 4 bases, and 17 bases separated the two germline ends. The CDR3 is 16 residues long. CDR1 is SGHVS and CDR2 is FNYEAQ in the germline V gene.

This clonotype was detected a few times. The chain couples TRBV7-2 to TRBJ2-1; no reliable D call. CDR1 is SGHTA, CDR2 FQGNSA, per germline. This CDR3 has 11 amino acids. Trimming removed 8 bases from V and 7 bases from J, with 9 bases in between. As DNA, the CDR3 is TGTGCCAGCGGGTGGGCTAATGAGCAGTTCTTC. Its translation is CASGWANEQFF.

The chain recombines TRBV7-2 with TRBJ2-7; 10 bases line up with TRBD2. Germline V lookup: CDR1 SGHTA, CDR2 FQGNSA. The CDR3 spans 14 residues. With V trimmed by 8 bases and J by 1 base, 5 bases remained unmatched. CDR3 region: CASRFSGGSYEQYF. In DNA, the CDR3 is TGTGCCAGCCGATTTAGCGGGGGGTCCTACGAGCAGTACTTC.

The chain uses TRBV29-1 and TRBJ1-2, with TRBD1 matching over 10 bases. Germline trimming cut 3 bases from V and 8 bases from J; bases unmatched to any gene: 9. The CDR3 extends over 14 amino acids. Germline CDR1 SQVTM, CDR2 ANQGSEA. DNA of the CDR3: TGCAGCGTTGAGGAGACAGGGGGCGCCAGGGGCTACACCTTC. Protein product: CSVEETGGARGYTF.

The chain has TRBV3-1 and TRBJ1-2; D remains unclear. From germline, CDR1 is LGHDT and CDR2 YNNKEL (reference sequence). The CDR3 contains 12 residues. The V and J ends lost 8 bases and 0 bases respectively, with 7 bases between them. CDR3 amino acids: CASGVPNYGYTF. The CDR3 nucleotides read TGTGCCAGCGGCGTTCCTAACTATGGCTACACCTTC.

This clonotype was detected only once. The rearrangement uses TRBV29-1 and TRBJ2-1, with D unresolved. CDR3 size: 13 residues. From germline, CDR1 is SQVTM and CDR2 ANQGSEA. Trimming took 3 bases from V and 5 from J, leaving 11 bases between them. The chain's CDR3 is CSVDLPTDNEQFF. CDR3 DNA: TGCAGCGTTGATTTACCGACGGACAATGAGCAGTTCTTC.

The rearrangement uses TRBV5-5 and TRBJ1-1; 7 bases agree with TRBD1. The CDR3 sequence is 13 residues long. The V gene's germline CDR1 is SGHKS and CDR2 YYEKEE (reference sequence). The J segment lost 7 bases and the V segment lost 5 bases, leaving 8 bases of the junction unmatched. CDR3: CASSKFTGVEAFF. The CDR3 region has the DNA TGTGCCAGCAGTAAGTTTACAGGGGTTGAAGCTTTCTTT.

This CDR3 reads CASSFFGSTYEQYF. The CDR3, as DNA: TGTGCCAGCAGTTTTTTTGGCTCGACCTACGAGCAGTACTTC. V usage is TRBV28 and J usage is TRBJ2-7; D remains unclear. CDR3 length: 14 amino acids. CDR1 is MDHEN, CDR2 SYDVKM, per germline. V was cut by 3 bases and J by 2 bases, with 11 bases left in between.

The CDR3 loop reads CASWTGTGVYEQYF. The DNA of the CDR3 is TGTGCCAGTTGGACCGGGACAGGGGTCTACGAGCAGTACTTC. The rearrangement joins TRBV6-1 to TRBJ2-7; 10 bases match TRBD1. This CDR3 has 14 residues. V was clipped by 9 bases and J by 3 bases; unmatched bases: 8. Germline V gene lookup returns CDR1 MNHNS and CDR2 SASEGT.

This clonotype occurred a few times. The chain combines TRBV6-2 or TRBV6-3 with TRBJ2-7; D remains unclear. The V and J ends lost 2 bases and 6 bases respectively, with 14 bases between them. This CDR3 contains 14 residues. Germline values: CDR1 MNHEY, CDR2 SVGEGT. The CDR3 DNA reads as TGTGCCAGCAGTTACCGCCGTCGACTCGGCGAGCAGTACTTC. Translated, it gives CASSYRRRLGEQYF.

This clonotype was counted a few times. The rearrangement uses TRBV7-2 and TRBJ2-6; D call uncertain. Germline CDR1 reads SGHTA; CDR2 reads FQGNSA. V lost 2 bases and J 2 bases, leaving 7 bases between the germline ends. The CDR3 has 15 residues. CDR3 in DNA: TGTGCCAGCAGCTTACGACCGACTGGGGCCAACGTCCTGACTTTC. Residues: CASSLRPTGANVLTF.